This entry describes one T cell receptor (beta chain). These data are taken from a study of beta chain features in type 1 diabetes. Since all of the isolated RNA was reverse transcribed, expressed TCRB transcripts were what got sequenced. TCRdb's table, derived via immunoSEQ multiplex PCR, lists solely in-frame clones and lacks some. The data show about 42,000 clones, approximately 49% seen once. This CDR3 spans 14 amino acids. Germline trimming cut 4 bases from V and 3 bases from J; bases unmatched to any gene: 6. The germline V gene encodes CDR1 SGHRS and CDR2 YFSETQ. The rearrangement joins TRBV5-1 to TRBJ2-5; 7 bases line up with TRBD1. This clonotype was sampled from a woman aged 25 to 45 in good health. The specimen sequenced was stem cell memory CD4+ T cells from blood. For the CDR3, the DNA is TGCGCCAGCAGCCAGGACAGGTCAGAAGAGACCCAGTACTTC. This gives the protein CASSQDRSEETQYF.